A single sample is the source of the 28 T cell receptor beta chains below, sequenced in a study of cytomegalovirus exposure and HLA in healthy donors. With 60 Vbeta and 13 Jbeta primers, the PCR was carried out. Repertoires were generated with immunoSEQ multiplex PCR, while TCRdb's copy carries only in-frame clones and drops some. The sample shows 110,000 to 150,000 clones, 65% to 90% of them seen only once. The sample consisted of PBMCs. The receptors originated from a female donor in good health and CMV-seronegative.

The V and J genes are TRBV4-1 and TRBJ2-7; 13 nucleotides line up with TRBD2. The V gene's germline CDR1 is MGHRA and CDR2 YSYEKL. This CDR3 has 16 residues. V was pared by 3 bases and J by 2 bases, with 4 bases of the junction left unmatched. This chain's CDR3 is CASSHPTSGRTYEQYF. In DNA, the CDR3 is TGCGCCAGCAGCCACCCGACTAGCGGGAGGACCTACGAGCAGTACTTC.

The rearrangement links TRBV5-1 to TRBJ1-1, with 9 bases matching TRBD1. The J segment lost 11 bases and the V segment lost 5 bases, leaving 10 bases of the junction unmatched. This CDR3 contains 13 residues. Germline V gene sequence: CDR1 SGHRS, CDR2 YFSETQ. The CDR3 region has the DNA TGCGCCAGCAGTTCCACAGGGGGCGATAGGGCTTTCTTT. It is translated as CASSSTGGDRAFF.

The chain joins TRBV2 to TRBJ2-1, with TRBD1 matching over 7 bases. J gave up 9 bases and V 7 bases, and 9 bases lay outside the gene matches. The CDR3 is 13 residues long. In germline, CDR1 is SNHLY, CDR2 FYNNEI. As DNA, the CDR3 is TGTGCCAGCACTCCAGGGGGAAAGGTTGAGCAGTTCTTC. Protein product: CASTPGGKVEQFF. The full variable domain, its missing parts supplied by reference TRBV2 and TRBJ2-1, is EPEVTQTPSHQVTQMGQEVILRCVPISNHLYFYWYRQILGQKVEFLVSFYNNEISEKSEIFDDQFSVERPDGSNFTLKIRSTKLEDSAMYFCASTPGGKVEQFFGPGTRLTVL.

The chain has TRBV15 and TRBJ2-1, with 7 nucleotides matching TRBD2. V shed 5 bases, J shed 3 bases, and the junction held 10 bases outside the gene matches. Germline loops: CDR1 LNHNV, CDR2 YYDKDF (reference sequence). This CDR3 region has 16 residues. CDR3 region: CATSPVGGRYYNEQFF. CDR3 nucleotides: TGTGCCACCAGCCCCGTGGGGGGGAGGTACTACAATGAGCAGTTCTTC.

The chain couples TRBV11-2 to TRBJ1-1, with D tentatively TRBD1 (6 bases). CDR3 length equals 17 residues. In germline, CDR1 is SGHAT, CDR2 FQNNGV. Trimming removed 0 bases at V and 0 bases at J, with 14 bases between. This CDR3 is CASSLDRGSPMNTEAFF. In nucleotides, the CDR3 is TGTGCCAGCAGCTTAGATAGGGGGTCACCGATGAACACTGAAGCTTTCTTT.

This chain joins TRBV30 and TRBJ1-2; D not resolved. Germline CDR1 is GTSNPN and CDR2 is SVGIG (reference sequence). This CDR3 has 13 residues. Trimming cost V 4 bases and J 3 bases, with 12 bases left between them. For the CDR3, the DNA is TGTGCCTGGACCCCAGTGTCTCACTATGGCTACACCTTC. Translating gives CAWTPVSHYGYTF.

This chain uses TRBV7-6 with TRBJ2-1; 9 bases match TRBD1. Germline V gene lookup returns CDR1 SGHVS and CDR2 FNYEAQ. This CDR3 region has 14 residues. J was trimmed by 9 bases and V by 7 bases; bases with no gene match: 10. The chain's CDR3 is CASTPGTGTSEQFF. CDR3 DNA sequence: TGTGCCAGCACCCCCGGGACAGGGACAAGTGAGCAGTTCTTC. The complete variable domain, with remaining parts taken from reference TRBV7-6 and TRBJ2-1, reads GAGVSQSPRYKVTKRGQDVALRCDPISGHVSLYWYRQALGQGPEFLTYFNYEAQQDKSGLPNDRFSAERPEGSISTLTIQRTEQRDSAMYRCASTPGTGTSEQFFGPGTRLTVL.

The gene calls are TRBV7-6 and TRBJ2-1, with TRBD1 identical over 7 bases. Germline loops: CDR1 SGHVS, CDR2 FNYEAQ. J lost 0 bases, V lost 0 bases, and 2 bases had no gene match. The CDR3 covers 16 residues. As DNA, the CDR3 is TGTGCCAGCAGCTTAGCGACAGGGAGCTCCTACAATGAGCAGTTCTTC. As protein: CASSLATGSSYNEQFF.

The rearrangement joins TRBV25-1 to TRBJ2-1; no firm D call. Trimming left V 2 bases short and J 8 bases short, with 13 bases between. This CDR3 spans 14 amino acids. Germline assignment: CDR1 MGHDK and CDR2 SYGVNS. CDR3 protein: CASSEPRSRDEQFF. CDR3 in DNA: TGTGCCAGCAGTGAACCCCGTAGTCGGGATGAGCAGTTCTTC.

The chain carries TRBV11-2 and TRBJ2-4; 7 bases match TRBD2. J gave up 8 bases and V 9 bases, and 10 bases lay outside the gene matches. CDR3 size: 13 residues. Germline loops: CDR1 SGHAT, CDR2 FQNNGV. The CDR3 DNA sequence: TGTGCCAGTCTACGGGAGGCGGGGGACATTCAGTACTTC. It specifies CASLREAGDIQYF.

In this sample, this clone turned up once. The rearrangement links TRBV29-1 to TRBJ2-7, with a possible D match to TRBD2 (5 bases). The CDR3 contains 16 residues. The V end lost 4 bases, the J end lost 4 bases, and 23 bases lay between the germline ends. Germline V gene lookup returns CDR1 SQVTM and CDR2 ANQGSEA. This chain's CDR3 is CSVGPQRASRPYEQYF. The CDR3 nucleotides read TGCAGCGTTGGCCCCCAACGGGCTAGCCGCCCGTACGAGCAGTACTTC.

There are a few counts of this clone. At one of its ends the junction is not consistent with the germline gene, which may arise from a read error. The rearrangement joins TRBV7-2 to TRBJ1-1; D is possibly TRBD1 (5 bases). The CDR3 has 13 residues. CDR1 and CDR2 from the germline V gene are SGHTA and FQGNSA. The CDR3, as DNA: TGTGCCAGCAGCTTAAAGGTAGCGGGGCAGCTTTTTTTT. Amino acid sequence: CASSLKVAGQLFF.

The chain links TRBV27 to TRBJ2-7; 9 bases map to TRBD2. After removal of 8 bases from V and 2 bases from J, the junction contained 4 bases not matched to a gene. CDR1 and CDR2 (germline): MNHEY, SMNVEV (reference sequence). This CDR3 is 13 amino acids long. This CDR3 reads CASRTSETYEQYF. In DNA, the CDR3 is TGTGCCAGCCGGACTAGCGAAACCTACGAGCAGTACTTC.

The rearrangement links TRBV5-1 to TRBJ2-5; D is ambiguous. The CDR3 is 14 amino acids. Trimming cost V 4 bases and J 5 bases, with 15 bases left between them. CDR1 is SGHRS, CDR2 YFSETQ, per germline. The CDR3 region has the DNA TGCGCCAGCAGCCTGGGAAGGAGTCGGGAGACCCAGTACTTC. As protein: CASSLGRSRETQYF.

This clone appeared once. V is TRBV6-5 and J is TRBJ2-7; perhaps TRBD2 as D (5 bases). V was cut by 2 bases and J by 6 bases, with 14 bases left in between. Germline V gene data show CDR1 as MNHEY and CDR2 as SVGAGI. The length of the CDR3 is 14 residues. In DNA form, the CDR3 reads TGTGCCAGCAGTTACAAGGAACTAGTCGCCGAGCAGTACTTC. It yields the protein CASSYKELVAEQYF.

This chain connects TRBV5-1 to TRBJ1-5; 7 bases are a match to TRBD1. In germline, CDR1 is SGHRS, CDR2 YFSETQ. This CDR3 has 17 residues. V lost 4 bases and J lost 0; bases outside the gene matches: 10. In DNA form, the CDR3 reads TGCGCCAGCAGCCCGAGACCCGGGACAGATAGCAATCAGCCCCAGCATTTT. Translating it yields CASSPRPGTDSNQPQHF.

This chain links TRBV7-2 with TRBJ1-1; 8 bases fit TRBD1. J was trimmed by 1 base and V by 5 bases; bases with no gene match: 0. CDR1 SGHTA and CDR2 FQGNSA come from the germline V gene. This CDR3 is 13 amino acids long. The CDR3 coding sequence is TGTGCCAGCAGCGACAGGGGGAACACTGAAGCTTTCTTT. Protein: CASSDRGNTEAFF.

The V call is TRBV4-1, the J call TRBJ2-3, with a weak D call TRBD2 (5 bases). The V gene's germline CDR1 is MGHRA and CDR2 YSYEKL. This CDR3 comprises 12 residues. V was clipped by 5 bases and J by 6 bases, with 9 bases between them. In nucleotides, the CDR3 is TGCGCCAGCAGCAATACTAGGGATACGCAGTATTTT. Translated, it gives CASSNTRDTQYF.

This chain links TRBV5-6 with TRBJ2-7, with D possibly matching TRBD2 (5 bases). The germline V and J ends were trimmed by 0 bases and 6 bases, with 16 bases remaining between them. CDR1 is SGHDT, CDR2 YYEEEE, per germline. The CDR3 covers 15 residues. CDR3 sequence: CASSLEWASYSEQYF. The CDR3 bases are TGTGCCAGCAGCTTGGAATGGGCTAGCTACAGCGAGCAGTACTTC.

This chain joins TRBV4-1 and TRBJ2-7; D is possibly TRBD2 (5 bases). Trimming stripped 5 bases from V and 2 bases from J, with 10 bases between. Germline loops: CDR1 MGHRA, CDR2 YSYEKL. This CDR3 comprises 13 residues. The CDR3 nucleotides are TGCGCCAGCAGCGAGGGTATTACCTACGAGCAGTACTTC. This encodes CASSEGITYEQYF.

Worth noting for this clone: The limits of the CDR3 on the DNA are not certain, so only TCRdb's listed CDR3 is given. The chain couples TRBV28 to TRBJ2-7; the D call TRBD1 from the table was never checked on the DNA. In germline, CDR1 is MDHEN, CDR2 SYDVKM. From its first to its last residue, the CDR3 has 15 amino acids. CDR3 loop: CASSSSWDRGYEQYF.

The rearrangement uses TRBV5-1 and TRBJ2-1, with D hard to call. Germline CDR1 SGHRS, CDR2 YFSETQ. Trimming removed 1 base from V and 2 bases from J, with 10 bases in between. The CDR3 runs 15 residues. For the CDR3, the DNA is TGCGCCAGCAGCTTGTACGGGTCTGCCTACAATGAGCAGTTCTTC. Amino acids: CASSLYGSAYNEQFF.

The chain is built from TRBV19 and TRBJ1-5, with D possibly matching TRBD1 (5 bases). CDR3 length: 13 amino acids. The germline V gene has CDR1 LNHDA and CDR2 SQIVND (reference sequence). The ends were cut back, 7 bases at V and 8 bases at J, with 15 bases in the middle. CDR3 in DNA: TGTGCCAGTAACAGGTTGGGTGTGGAGCCCCAGCATTTT. This codes for CASNRLGVEPQHF.

This clone was recorded only once. The V gene is TRBV27, the J gene TRBJ2-1; 7 bases align to TRBD1. With V trimmed by 5 bases and J by 7 bases, 2 bases remained unmatched. The CDR3 loop spans 12 amino acids. Germline V lookup: CDR1 MNHEY, CDR2 SMNVEV (reference sequence). CDR3 DNA: TGTGCCAGCAGTCCACAGGGGAATGAGCAGTTCTTC. This translates into CASSPQGNEQFF.

This clone came up a few times. The chain couples TRBV2 to TRBJ1-1; D unclear. V was trimmed by 6 bases and J by 9 bases, leaving 11 bases between them. The CDR3 has 11 residues. Per the germline V gene, CDR1 is SNHLY and CDR2 is FYNNEI. This chain's CDR3 is CASSPSRKAFF. As DNA, the CDR3 is TGTGCCAGCAGCCCCAGTCGAAAAGCTTTCTTT.

The J gene is TRBJ2-7, the V gene TRBV29-1, with TRBD2 as a possible D gene (7 bases). This CDR3 has 14 amino acids. Per germline, CDR1 SQVTM and CDR2 ANQGSEA. Deletions cut 4 bases from V and 5 bases from J, with 18 bases between. The CDR3 loop reads CSVVGGAGIDEQYF. DNA for the CDR3: TGCAGCGTTGTGGGGGGGGCAGGGATAGACGAGCAGTACTTC.

The sample holds one count of this clone. The chain is built from TRBV6-6 and TRBJ1-5; TRBD1 matches at 9 bases. V was pared by 5 bases and J by 9 bases, with 11 bases of the junction left unmatched. The CDR3 has 15 residues. Germline V CDR1 and CDR2: MNHNY, SVGAGI (reference sequence). CDR3 in amino acids: CASSGGQGPRTPQHF. The CDR3, as DNA: TGTGCCAGCAGTGGGGGACAGGGTCCTCGAACGCCCCAGCATTTT.

The gene calls are TRBV13 and TRBJ2-3, with 8 bases fitting TRBD2. Trimming at V came to 4 bases and at J to 0 bases, leaving 3 bases not matched to a gene. The germline V gene has CDR1 PRHDT and CDR2 FYEKMQ (reference sequence). This CDR3 has 15 amino acids. The CDR3 coding sequence is TGTGCCAGCAGCTCCGGGACTAGGAGCACAGATACGCAGTATTTT. Amino acid sequence: CASSSGTRSTDTQYF.